The rows below give T cell receptor beta chains drawn from one sample of a study of regulatory T cells in long-lasting Graves disease. TCRdb redid the calling of the multiplex PCR reads with MiXCR, one entry per CDR3 protein. The sample has 400,000 to 500,000 distinct CDR3 sequences; approximately 22% are singletons. Specimen: peripheral blood mononuclear cells (PBMCs), collected when the disease was refractory, from a patient treated with antithyroid drugs. All receptors come from a female donor with Graves disease. CDR3s include the opening cysteine and the closing phenylalanine or tryptophan. A D gene is named only where the DNA matches it firmly. A row's size may be missing; if present it is once, few, many or a size class.

CDR3nt,CDR3aa,j_gene,abundance,d_gene,v_gene
TGTGCCAACGGGGGGGGGCCCGGGACCCAGTACTTC,CANGGGPGTQYF,TRBJ2-5,-,TRBD2,TRBV2
TGTGCCAGCAGCCAACCGCGGGAATCTGACCAAGAGACCCAGTACTTC,CASSQPRESDQETQYF,TRBJ2-5,-,-,TRBV10-2
TGCAGTGCGTCGGTAGGGAATTCGTTCATGAACACTGAAGCTTTCTTT,CSASVGNSFMNTEAFF,TRBJ1-1,-,-,TRBV20-1
TGTGCCACCAGTGATTTTTGGGACAGGGGGGGTGAGCAGTTCTTC,CATSDFWDRGGEQFF,TRBJ2-1,-,TRBD1,TRBV24-1
TGTGCCAGCAGCTGGGGTGGACTAGCAGGAGAGACCCAGTACTTC,CASSWGGLAGETQYF,TRBJ2-5,many,TRBD2,TRBV5-5
TGTGCCAGTAGATCCGACAGGGTAGGATGGACTGAAGCTTTCTTT,CASRSDRVGWTEAFF,TRBJ1-1,few,TRBD1,TRBV19
TGTGCCAGCACCGCCAGGAGGGGGAGAGGCACAGATACGCAGTATTTT,CASTARRGRGTDTQYF,TRBJ2-3,few,-,TRBV7-8
TGTGCCAGCAACGGGAAATCCTCCTACGAGCAGTACTTC,CASNGKSSYEQYF,TRBJ2-7,many,-,TRBV28
TGCAGTGCTAGAGAGGCGGGCAGAAGGGGCTACGAGCAGTACTTC,CSAREAGRRGYEQYF,TRBJ2-7,few,-,TRBV20-1
TGTGCCAGCAGTTTGCCAGATAACTATGGCTACACCTTC,CASSLPDNYGYTF,TRBJ1-2,many,-,TRBV28
TGTGCCAGCAGCCAAGCGGGACAGGGGTACTACGAGCAGTACTTC,CASSQAGQGYYEQYF,TRBJ2-7,many,TRBD1,TRBV3-1
TGTGCCAGCAGCTTAGTGGACTCAACGGCCGATGAGCAGTTCTTC,CASSLVDSTADEQFF,TRBJ2-1,-,-,TRBV11-1
TGTGCCAGCAGCCCCTCTTTCGGGAGGAGAAATGAGCAGTACTTC,CASSPSFGRRNEQYF,TRBJ2-7,few,TRBD2,TRBV10-3
TGTGCCTGGGACGGGACAGGGGCCGACGAGCAGTACTTC,CAWDGTGADEQYF,TRBJ2-7,-,TRBD1,TRBV30
TGTGCCAGCAGTCCGACGGACTTTCTCCAAGAGACCCAGTACTTC,CASSPTDFLQETQYF,TRBJ2-5,few,-,TRBV12-3/TRBV12-4
TGTGCCAGCAGAAGGGGGGACACCGGGGAGCTGTTTTTT,CASRRGDTGELFF,TRBJ2-2,-,-,TRBV9
TGTGCCAGTAGACAATCGGGAACAGCTAACTATGGCTACACCTTC,CASRQSGTANYGYTF,TRBJ1-2,-,-,TRBV19
TGCAGTGGGGGCAGGGGGCTGGTCAAAAACATTCAGTACTTC,CSGGRGLVKNIQYF,TRBJ2-4,-,TRBD1,TRBV20-1
TGCGCCAGCAGCTTACTAGCGGGAGGGGATAGTGAGCAGTTCTTC,CASSLLAGGDSEQFF,TRBJ2-1,-,TRBD2,TRBV5-1
TGCAGTCCCTCAGGGGAGCAGTTCTTC,CSPSGEQFF,TRBJ2-1,few,-,TRBV20-1
TGTGCCACCAGCAGAGATTGGGGGACAGAGACCCAGTACTTC,CATSRDWGTETQYF,TRBJ2-5,many,-,TRBV15
TGTGCCATCAGTCCAGGCCGGACAGGGGGGTCCTACGAGCAGTACTTC,CAISPGRTGGSYEQYF,TRBJ2-7,many,TRBD1,TRBV10-3
TGTGCCAGCGCACAGGGGCGATCCTCCGATACGCAGTATTTT,CASAQGRSSDTQYF,TRBJ2-3,-,TRBD1,TRBV27
TGTGCCAGCAGTCCCCCCGCAGGGAAGGCTGGAAACACCATATATTTT,CASSPPAGKAGNTIYF,TRBJ1-3,-,-,TRBV28
TGTGCCAGCAGTGAAAAGCGGGACTACAATGAGCAGTTCTTC,CASSEKRDYNEQFF,TRBJ2-1,few,TRBD2,TRBV6-1
TGTGCCAGCTCACCAACCGGGAGCTCCTACAATGAGCAGTTCTTC,CASSPTGSSYNEQFF,TRBJ2-1,-,-,TRBV18